Sequencing of this T cell receptor (beta chain) was carried out in a study of CD8+CD57+ T cells in acquired aplastic anemia listed by TCRdb under 2018. General notes on the study: On average, sorted CD4+ and CD8+ cells yielded 3.2 ug of extracted DNA, with a range of about 0.18 to 27.4 ug. For healthy donor samples, the average read count was around 9.8 million for CD4+ cells and fewer than 14 million for CD8+ cells. The full study reports these points: Some 30 CD8+ CDR3 sequences were found to be shared between patients and controls, but these sequences appeared to be highly expressed in patients and within the immunodominant clones of the patients. CD8+ Simpson's diversity did not differ significantly between patients and healthy controls (P=0.060).

TCR repertoires of sorted CD4+ and CD8+ blood T cells from severe aplastic anemia patients and healthy subjects were deep-sequenced in the study. Ficoll-Paque density gradient centrifugation was used to isolate peripheral blood mononuclear cells. CD4+ and CD8+ T cells were sorted by FACS or magnetic beads before DNA extraction. This clonotype has a handful of counts. Its antigen is unknown. Base-call qualities are not available, and no considerably larger clone is one nucleotide away. There are 11 amino acids in the CDR3, from cysteine to phenylalanine inclusive. The read is trimmed to its CDR3 DNA, 33 bases read in frame from base 1. V is cut by 4 bases and J by 6 bases, and the space between the germline ends is 8 bases. CDR1 and CDR2, per the germline V gene (reference sequence), are DFQATT and SNEGSKA. Profiling of TCR beta VDJ combinations and CDR3 sequences used genomic DNA as the template. TCR repertoire sequencing was run on an Illumina HiSeq 2000. On the study's bioinformatics: Repertoire assessment relied on Simpson's diversity index, CDR3 size and DJ length profiles, and TRBV/TRBJ rearrangement plots. The immunodominant clone was defined as the most abundant DNA sequence in deep sequencing data. CDR3 amino acid sequences were screened for sharing across subjects and were compared with published repertoires and the VDJdb database. The raw public data were reprocessed by TCRdb itself: fastp quality trimming at Q25, MiXCR clonotype calling, in-frame beta chains only. Identical CDR3 protein sequences are pooled into one entry, listed with their most common genes and DNA. These V and J calls originate from TCRdb's pipeline instead of the authors' own analysis. The sample table lists about 190,000 distinct CDR3 sequences, approximately 52% of them with a count of one. The ten largest account for approximately 16% of the sample.

The V and J genes are TRBV20-1 and TRBJ2-3; the D gene cannot be resolved reliably. The TCR originated in a human donor in good health, serving as a control. The sequenced sample was sorted CD4+, CD8+, or CD8+CD57+ T cells (not recorded which) from PBMCs. CDR3 region: CSANSLDTQYF. The sequenced DNA: TGCAGTGCTAACTCCTTGGATACGCAGTATTTT.